Listed below are T cell receptor beta chains from one sample, sequenced in a study of cytomegalovirus exposure and HLA in healthy donors. The table came from immunoSEQ multiplex PCR; TCRdb's copy has only in-frame clones and leaves some out. Counted here are around 200,000 clones, under 80% occurring once; the ten biggest clones make up about 0.23%. Sequencing was carried out using PBMCs. All receptors derive from a girl between 2 and 10 years old in good health and CMV-seronegative. Each CDR3 is given with its conserved first and last residue. D genes are given only for firm matches. Clone size is given for some rows only: seen once, a few or many times, or a class if the clone is expanded.

clone size	J gene	V gene	D gene	CDR3 protein	CDR3 DNA
NA	TRBJ2-7	TRBV5-1	NA	CASSLGQTQTYEQYF	TGCGCCAGCAGCTTGGGACAGACCCAAACCTACGAGCAGTACTTC
NA	TRBJ1-2	TRBV6-1	TRBD1	CASSTTGADGYTF	TGTGCCAGCAGTACGACAGGGGCAGATGGCTACACCTTC
NA	TRBJ1-5	TRBV6-6	NA	CASSIGRAGSQPQHF	TGTGCCAGCTCCATTGGGAGGGCTGGGAGTCAGCCCCAGCATTTT
NA	TRBJ2-2	TRBV7-2	TRBD2	CASSTSSGDTGELFF	TGTGCCAGCAGTACCTCTAGCGGCGACACCGGGGAGCTGTTTTTT
NA	TRBJ2-7	TRBV18	NA	CASSPQGGLGEQYF	TGTGCCAGCTCACCCCAGGGGGGCCTGGGGGAGCAGTACTTC
NA	TRBJ2-5	TRBV5-4	NA	CASSLGGVKETQYF	TGTGCCAGCAGCTTGGGCGGGGTGAAAGAGACCCAGTACTTC
NA	TRBJ1-1	TRBV28	NA	CASSQGGSTEAFF	TGTGCCAGCAGTCAAGGGGGTTCAACTGAAGCTTTCTTT
NA	TRBJ1-2	TRBV25-1	TRBD1	CASSEKGRDRVNGYTF	TGTGCCAGCAGTGAAAAGGGCCGGGACAGGGTGAACGGCTACACCTTC
NA	TRBJ1-2	TRBV19	TRBD1	CASRTGLSHGYTF	TGTGCCAGCAGGACAGGACTATCGCACGGCTACACCTTC
NA	TRBJ1-6	TRBV7-9	NA	CASSLVVGGVRSPLHF	TGTGCCAGCAGCTTAGTAGTCGGGGGTGTAAGGTCACCCCTCCACTTT
NA	TRBJ1-6	TRBV27	NA	CASSLARTVNSPLHF	TGTGCCAGCAGTCTCGCCCGGACAGTGAATTCACCCCTCCACTTT
NA	TRBJ2-3	TRBV4-2	NA	CASSQGEGPNTDTQYF	TGTGCCAGCAGCCAAGGCGAGGGCCCAAACACAGATACGCAGTATTTT
NA	TRBJ1-4	TRBV4-2	NA	CASSRRGGVGVMEKLFF	TGTGCCAGCAGCCGGCGCGGAGGGGTCGGGGTAATGGAAAAACTGTTTTTT
NA	TRBJ1-4	TRBV18	NA	CASSPGTPGGEKLFF	TGTGCCAGCTCACCTGGGACCCCCGGGGGGGAAAAACTGTTTTTT
few	TRBJ2-2	TRBV6-5	NA	CASKETLNTGELFF	TGTGCCAGCAAGGAGACTTTGAACACCGGGGAGCTGTTTTTT
NA	TRBJ2-7	TRBV7-2	NA	CASSDRPGQPYEQYF	TGTGCCAGCAGCGACAGGCCTGGACAGCCCTACGAGCAGTACTTC
NA	TRBJ1-1	TRBV2	NA	CASSGEGGGRTEAFF	TGTGCCAGCAGTGGGGAGGGGGGTGGTCGAACTGAAGCTTTCTTT